These T cell receptor beta chains were read from a single sample in a study of PD-1 blockade in classical Hodgkin lymphoma. Sequencing was performed with immunoSEQ multiplex PCR; in TCRdb, only in-frame clones are kept and a portion is missing. This table has about 26,000 clones, around two thirds appearing once. The source material was peripheral blood mononuclear cells (PBMCs), sampled before the second cycle of nivolumab. All receptors derive from a human donor with classical Hodgkin lymphoma. CDR3s include the opening cysteine and the closing phenylalanine or tryptophan. D genes are given only for firm matches. Clone sizes are given selectively: once, few, many, or a class where the clone is expanded.

clone_size	v_call	d_call	j_call	cdr3_nt	cdr3_aa
.	TRBV5-1	.	TRBJ2-1	TGCGCCAGCAGCTTGGTTGGTTCCATCTCCTCCTACAATGAGCAGTTCTTC	CASSLVGSISSYNEQFF
.	TRBV15	TRBD1	TRBJ2-7	TGTGCCACCAGCAGAGATCCGACAGGGGTTATCGACGAGCAGTACTTC	CATSRDPTGVIDEQYF
.	TRBV11-2	.	TRBJ2-7	TGTGCCAGCAGGGGGACGGGAGCGAGTCCCTACGAGCAGTACTTC	CASRGTGASPYEQYF
few	TRBV7-7	TRBD2	TRBJ2-1	TGTGCCAGCAGCTTAGGAGCGGGGGGGCCTTTCGCCGATGAGCAGTTCTTC	CASSLGAGGPFADEQFF
medium-sized	TRBV29-1	TRBD1	TRBJ1-2	TGCAGCGTTGTAGAAGGACAGGGGGATCGTGGCTACACCTTC	CSVVEGQGDRGYTF
few	TRBV18	.	TRBJ1-4	TGTGCCAGCTCACCGGGACAAAATAGGGAAAAACTGTTTTTT	CASSPGQNREKLFF
.	TRBV6-1	.	TRBJ2-7	TGTGCCAGCAGTGAAGCGTTTCAGGATTACGAGCAGTACTTC	CASSEAFQDYEQYF
few	TRBV6-5	TRBD1	TRBJ2-3	TGTGCCAGCAGTTACTCCGGGACAGGGGGCACAGATACGCAGTATTTT	CASSYSGTGGTDTQYF
.	TRBV7-2	.	TRBJ2-6	TGTGCCAGCAGCTTAGCGCCTGGGGCCAACGTCCTGACTTTC	CASSLAPGANVLTF
.	TRBV5-1	TRBD1	TRBJ2-7	TGCGCCAGCAGCGACCGGGACAGGGACTCCTACGAGCAGTACTTC	CASSDRDRDSYEQYF
few	TRBV9	.	TRBJ1-6	TGTGCCAGCAGCGTAGCTACGGGTCCCCTCCACTTT	CASSVATGPLHF
.	TRBV5-1	.	TRBJ2-2	TGCGCCAGCAGCTCGACACTCACCGGGGAGCTGTTTTTT	CASSSTLTGELFF
few	TRBV7-9	TRBD1	TRBJ1-1	TGTGCCAGCAGCTTAAAGGGGACAGGGGAGAACACTGAAGCTTTCTTT	CASSLKGTGENTEAFF
.	TRBV21-1	.	TRBJ2-7	TGTGCCAGCCGATACCGCGGAGGGGGCTCGTACTTC	CASRYRGGGSYF
.	TRBV5-4	TRBD1	TRBJ1-1	TGTGCCAGCAGGTCGGGACAGGGGTCGAACACTGAAGCTTTCTTT	CASRSGQGSNTEAFF
.	TRBV19	TRBD1	TRBJ1-1	TGTGCCAGTAGTAAGGGGGCGCGGACTGAAGCTTTCTTT	CASSKGARTEAFF
.	TRBV27	TRBD1	TRBJ2-7	TGTGCCAGCAGTTGGGGCCCAGGGGGTACCTACGAGCAGTACTTC	CASSWGPGGTYEQYF